This TCR beta chain was recorded in a study of cytomegalovirus exposure and HLA in healthy donors. Clones were read by immunoSEQ multiplex PCR, and TCRdb kept only the in-frame ones, dropping some. The data hold about 130,000 clones, with roughly nine tenths observed a single time. The germline V and J ends were trimmed by 5 bases and 5 bases, with 10 bases remaining between them. This CDR3 is built from 13 residues. CDR1 and CDR2 (germline): SEHNR, FQNEAQ (reference sequence). The sample comprised PBMCs. This chain links TRBV7-9 with TRBJ2-1; the D gene is possibly TRBD2 (6 bases). The sequence was obtained from a woman between 18 and 30 years old in good health and CMV-seronegative. The CDR3 nucleotides are TGTGCCAGCAGCCTGGGACTTGACAATGAGCAGTTCTTC. Its protein is CASSLGLDNEQFF.